This TCR beta chain is from a study of CD8 T cells in Susac syndrome. This clonotype showed up just a few times. Its matching antigen is unknown. Notes on the study in general: The study conceded that its TCR sequencing and HLA analysis involved relatively few individuals.

CD8+ and CD4+ T cells from blood underwent TCR beta sequencing, which was carried out in a high-throughput format. The TEMRA cells underwent FACS enrichment, while the CD8+ and CD4+ T cells underwent negative isolation. Looked up from germline, CDR1 is MNHEY and CDR2 is SVGAGI. The CDR3 covers 15 residues. V was cut by 0 bases and J by 4 bases, with 12 bases left in between. With random hexamers, about 0.45 to 1 ug RNA was reverse transcribed. Multiplex PCR with immunoSEQ amplified the TCR beta CDR3 across 54 Vbeta and 13 Jbeta. MiXCR, run by TCRdb on the immunoSEQ multiplex PCR reads, gives a single entry per CDR3 protein. This table holds 100,000 to 150,000 distinct CDR3 sequences, over 80% found once.

This receptor was identified in a human donor with multiple sclerosis. V gene TRBV6-5 combines with J gene TRBJ1-2, with D tentatively TRBD1 (6 bases). The source material was CD8+ T cells from PBMCs. CDR3 residues: CASSYSGGSVYGYTF. CDR3 coding DNA: TGTGCCAGCAGTTACTCGGGGGGCTCGGTCTATGGCTACACCTTC.